This TCR beta chain came from a study of blood T cell repertoires in COVID-19. The overall study: Samples representing acute and convalescent COVID-19 were sourced from the United States, Italy and Spain. From T cells, B-cell-depleted T cells, or PBMCs came the material, which was cDNA or gDNA.

As originally analysed: Cell counts per sample came from amplifying reference gene primers. Clones were read by immunoSEQ multiplex PCR, and TCRdb kept only the in-frame ones, dropping some. That table gives V, J and clone size, and the DNA gave D and trimming. The sample yields some 250,000 clones, around 90% seen once. The sample taken for sequencing was peripheral blood. This sequence originates from a woman in her thirties or forties who had recovered from COVID-19.

The CDR3 region has the DNA TGTGCCAGCAGCTTAGAGACTGCGGGAGGTGCAGATACGCAGTATTTT. This sequence encodes CASSLETAGGADTQYF. The V call is TRBV11-2, the J call TRBJ2-3; the match to TRBD2 covers 8 bases. Germline assignment: CDR1 SGHAT and CDR2 FQNNGV. CDR3 length: 16 residues. The junction had 6 bases not matched to a gene; V was cut back by 0 bases and J by 4 bases.